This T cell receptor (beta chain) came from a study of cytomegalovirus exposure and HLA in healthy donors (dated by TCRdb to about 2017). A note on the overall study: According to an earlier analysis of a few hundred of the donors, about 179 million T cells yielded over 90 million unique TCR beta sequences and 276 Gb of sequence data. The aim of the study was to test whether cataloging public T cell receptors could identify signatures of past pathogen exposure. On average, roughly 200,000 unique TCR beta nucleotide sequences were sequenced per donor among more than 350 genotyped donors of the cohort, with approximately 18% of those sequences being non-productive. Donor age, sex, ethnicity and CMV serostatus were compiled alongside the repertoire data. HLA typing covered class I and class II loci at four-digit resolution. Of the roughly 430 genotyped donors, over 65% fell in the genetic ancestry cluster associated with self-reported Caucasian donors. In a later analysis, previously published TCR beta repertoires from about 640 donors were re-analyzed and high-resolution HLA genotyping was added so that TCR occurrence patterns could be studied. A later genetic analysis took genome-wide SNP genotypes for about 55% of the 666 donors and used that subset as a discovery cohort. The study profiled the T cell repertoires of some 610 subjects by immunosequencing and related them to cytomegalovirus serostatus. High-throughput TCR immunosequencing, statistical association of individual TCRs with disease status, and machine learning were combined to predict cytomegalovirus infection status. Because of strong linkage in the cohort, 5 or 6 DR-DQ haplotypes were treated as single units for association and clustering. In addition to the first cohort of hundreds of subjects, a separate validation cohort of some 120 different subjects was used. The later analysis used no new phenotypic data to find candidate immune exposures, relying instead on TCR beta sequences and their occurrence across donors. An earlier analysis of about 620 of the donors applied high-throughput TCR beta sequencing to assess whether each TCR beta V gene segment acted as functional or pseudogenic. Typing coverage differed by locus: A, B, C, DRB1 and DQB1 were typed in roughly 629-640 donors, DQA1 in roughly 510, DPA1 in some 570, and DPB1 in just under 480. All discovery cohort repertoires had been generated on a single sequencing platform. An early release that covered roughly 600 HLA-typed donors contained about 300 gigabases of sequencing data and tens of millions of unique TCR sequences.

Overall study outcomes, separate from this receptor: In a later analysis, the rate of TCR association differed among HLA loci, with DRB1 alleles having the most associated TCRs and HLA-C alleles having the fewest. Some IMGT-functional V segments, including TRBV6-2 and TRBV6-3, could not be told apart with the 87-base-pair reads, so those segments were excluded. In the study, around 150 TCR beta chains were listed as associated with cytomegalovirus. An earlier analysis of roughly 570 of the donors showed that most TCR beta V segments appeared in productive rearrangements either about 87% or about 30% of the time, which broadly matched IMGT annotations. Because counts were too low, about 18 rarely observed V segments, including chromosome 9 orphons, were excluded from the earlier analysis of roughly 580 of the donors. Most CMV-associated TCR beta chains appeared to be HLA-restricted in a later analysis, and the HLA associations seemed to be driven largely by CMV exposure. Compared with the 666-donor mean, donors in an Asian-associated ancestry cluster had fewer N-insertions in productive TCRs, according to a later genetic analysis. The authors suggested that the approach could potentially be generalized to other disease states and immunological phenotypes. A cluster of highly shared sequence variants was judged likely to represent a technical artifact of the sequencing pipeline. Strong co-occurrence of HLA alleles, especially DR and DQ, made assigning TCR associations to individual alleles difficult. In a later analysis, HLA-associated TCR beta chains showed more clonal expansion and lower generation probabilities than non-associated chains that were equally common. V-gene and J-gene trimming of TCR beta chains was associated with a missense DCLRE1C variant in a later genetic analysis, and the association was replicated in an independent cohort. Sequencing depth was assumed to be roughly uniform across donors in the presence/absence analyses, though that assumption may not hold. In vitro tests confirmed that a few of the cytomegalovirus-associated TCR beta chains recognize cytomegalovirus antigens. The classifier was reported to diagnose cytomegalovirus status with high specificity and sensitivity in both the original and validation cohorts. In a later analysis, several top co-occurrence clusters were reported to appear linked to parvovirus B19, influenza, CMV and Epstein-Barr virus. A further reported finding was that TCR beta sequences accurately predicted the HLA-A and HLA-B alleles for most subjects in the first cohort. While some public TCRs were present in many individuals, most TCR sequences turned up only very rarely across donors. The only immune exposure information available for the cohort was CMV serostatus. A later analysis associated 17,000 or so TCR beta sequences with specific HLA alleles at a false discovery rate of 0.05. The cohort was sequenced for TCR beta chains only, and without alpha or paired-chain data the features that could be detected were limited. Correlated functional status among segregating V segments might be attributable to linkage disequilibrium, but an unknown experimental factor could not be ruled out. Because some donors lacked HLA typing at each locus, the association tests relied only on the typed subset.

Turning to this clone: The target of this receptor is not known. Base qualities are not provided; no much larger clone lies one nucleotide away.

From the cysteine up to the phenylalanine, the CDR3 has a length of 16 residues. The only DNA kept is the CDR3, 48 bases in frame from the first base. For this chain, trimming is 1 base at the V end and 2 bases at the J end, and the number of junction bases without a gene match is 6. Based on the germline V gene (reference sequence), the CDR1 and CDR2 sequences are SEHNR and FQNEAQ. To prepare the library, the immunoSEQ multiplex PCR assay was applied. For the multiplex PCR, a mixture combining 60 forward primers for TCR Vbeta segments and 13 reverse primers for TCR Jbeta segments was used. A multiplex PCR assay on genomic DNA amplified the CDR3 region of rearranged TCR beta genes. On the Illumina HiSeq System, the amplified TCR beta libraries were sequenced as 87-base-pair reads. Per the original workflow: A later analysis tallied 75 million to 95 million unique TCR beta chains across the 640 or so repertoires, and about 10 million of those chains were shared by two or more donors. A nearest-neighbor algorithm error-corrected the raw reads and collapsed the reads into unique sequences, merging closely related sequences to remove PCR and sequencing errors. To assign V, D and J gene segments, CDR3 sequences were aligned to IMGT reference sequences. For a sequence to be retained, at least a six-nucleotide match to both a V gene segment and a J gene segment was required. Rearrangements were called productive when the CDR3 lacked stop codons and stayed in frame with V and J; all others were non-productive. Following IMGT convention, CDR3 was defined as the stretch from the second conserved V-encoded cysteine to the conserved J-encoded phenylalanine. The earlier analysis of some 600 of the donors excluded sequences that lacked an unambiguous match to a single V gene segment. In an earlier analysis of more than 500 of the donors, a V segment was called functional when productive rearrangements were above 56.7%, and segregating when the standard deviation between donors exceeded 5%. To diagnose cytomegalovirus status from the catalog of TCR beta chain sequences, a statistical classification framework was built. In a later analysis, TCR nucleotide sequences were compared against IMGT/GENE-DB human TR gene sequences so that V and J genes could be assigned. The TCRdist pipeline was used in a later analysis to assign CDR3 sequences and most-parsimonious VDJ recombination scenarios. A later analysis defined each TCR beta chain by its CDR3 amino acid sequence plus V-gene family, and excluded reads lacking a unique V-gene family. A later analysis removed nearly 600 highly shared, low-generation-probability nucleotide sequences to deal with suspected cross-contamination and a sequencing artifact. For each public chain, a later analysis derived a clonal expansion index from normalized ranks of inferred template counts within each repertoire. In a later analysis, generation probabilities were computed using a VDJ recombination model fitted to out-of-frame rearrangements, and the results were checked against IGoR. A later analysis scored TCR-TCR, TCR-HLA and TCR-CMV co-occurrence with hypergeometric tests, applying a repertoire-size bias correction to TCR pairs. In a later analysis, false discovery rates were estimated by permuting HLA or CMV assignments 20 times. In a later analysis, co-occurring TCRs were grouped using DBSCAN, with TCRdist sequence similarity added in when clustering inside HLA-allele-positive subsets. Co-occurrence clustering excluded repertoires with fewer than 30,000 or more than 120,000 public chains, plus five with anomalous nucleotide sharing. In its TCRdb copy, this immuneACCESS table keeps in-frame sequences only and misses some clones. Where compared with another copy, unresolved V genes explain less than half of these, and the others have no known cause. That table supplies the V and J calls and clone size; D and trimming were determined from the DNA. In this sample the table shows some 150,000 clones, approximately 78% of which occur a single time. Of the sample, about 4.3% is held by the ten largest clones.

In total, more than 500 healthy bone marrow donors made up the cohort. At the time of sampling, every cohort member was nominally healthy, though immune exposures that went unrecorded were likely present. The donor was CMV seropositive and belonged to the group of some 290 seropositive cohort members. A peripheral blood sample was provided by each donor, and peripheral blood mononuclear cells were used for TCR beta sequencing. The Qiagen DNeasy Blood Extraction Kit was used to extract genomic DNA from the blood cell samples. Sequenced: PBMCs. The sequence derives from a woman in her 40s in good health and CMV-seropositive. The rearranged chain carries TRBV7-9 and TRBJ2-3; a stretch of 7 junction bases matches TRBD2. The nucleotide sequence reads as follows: TGTGCCAGCAGCTTAGGTCGGGGGGTTCCCACAGATACGCAGTATTTT. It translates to CASSLGRGVPTDTQYF.